The next 28 T cell receptor beta chains were all read from a single sample in a study of blood T cell repertoires in COVID-19. Assay: immunoSEQ multiplex PCR; the TCRdb copy retains only in-frame clones and omits some. The sample has over 85,000 clones, around nine tenths seen once. Sequencing was performed on peripheral blood. The source is a man in his 70s with acute or convalescent COVID-19.

This sequence joins TRBV9 and TRBJ1-2; 7 bases match TRBD1. Per germline, CDR1 SGDLS and CDR2 YYNGEE. J was trimmed by 8 bases and V by 4 bases; bases with no gene match: 11. The CDR3 spans 14 residues. The CDR3 DNA reads TGTGCCAGCAGCCTCCCCGGGACAGCTAACGGCTACACCTTC. As protein: CASSLPGTANGYTF.

The rearrangement joins TRBV12-3 or TRBV12-4 to TRBJ2-1; 7 bases match TRBD1. The CDR3 is 12 residues long. V lost 3 bases to trimming and J lost 10 bases; unmatched junction nucleotides: 3. CDR3 sequence reads: CASSFDRVEQFF. CDR3 nucleotides: TGTGCCAGCAGTTTTGACAGGGTCGAGCAGTTCTTC.

The chain employs TRBV29-1 and TRBJ1-1, with 8 bases lining up with TRBD1. The CDR3 extends over 12 amino acids. Germline V gene lookup returns CDR1 SQVTM and CDR2 ANQGSEA. V lost 6 bases and J lost 7; bases outside the gene matches: 7. CDR3 in DNA: TGCAGCGTCGCGACAGGGGTGGTTGAAGCTTTCTTT. Translating it yields CSVATGVVEAFF.

V gene TRBV30 combines with J gene TRBJ1-2; D call uncertain. V was trimmed by 5 bases and J by 2 bases, leaving 6 bases between them. CDR3 length: 11 amino acids. Germline lookup yields CDR1 GTSNPN and CDR2 SVGIG (reference sequence). CDR3: CAWEENYGYTF. The CDR3 DNA reads TGTGCCTGGGAGGAGAACTATGGCTACACCTTC.

V is TRBV7-3 and J is TRBJ1-3; no clear D. V dropped 2 bases and J dropped 0 bases, with 8 bases sitting between them. The germline CDR1 and CDR2 sequences are SGHTA and FQGTGA. The CDR3 is 15 residues long. The CDR3: CASSLSPSSGNTIYF. In DNA form, the CDR3 reads TGTGCCAGCAGCTTATCACCGAGCTCTGGAAACACCATATATTTT.

The J gene is TRBJ1-5, the V gene TRBV19; the match to TRBD1 covers 8 bases. CDR1 is LNHDA and CDR2 is SQIVND in the germline V gene (reference sequence). Unmatched junction bases numbered 9, after V lost 5 bases and J lost 0 bases. The CDR3 length is 17 residues. The CDR3 reads CASSSGTGMISNQPQHF. The CDR3 nucleotides are TGTGCCAGTAGTTCCGGGACAGGAATGATTAGCAATCAGCCCCAGCATTTT.

The chain joins TRBV5-1 to TRBJ2-1; D might be TRBD2 (7 bases). The CDR3 runs to 16 residues. Germline V gene lookup returns CDR1 SGHRS and CDR2 YFSETQ. Trimming shortened V by 0 bases and J by 9 bases, and 19 bases separated the two germline ends. DNA of the CDR3: TGCGCCAGCAGCTTGGGCCCCACGGGGGGCCAGGGTGAGCAGTTCTTC. It translates to CASSLGPTGGQGEQFF.

V is TRBV18 and J is TRBJ1-2; 9 bases map to TRBD1. Germline-derived CDR1 and CDR2 are KGHSH and LQKENI. The CDR3 contains 17 residues. V gave up 3 bases and J gave up 8 bases; unmatched junction bases: 16. The CDR3 loop is CASSPRGLTGGASGYTF. The CDR3 DNA follows: TGTGCCAGCTCACCTAGAGGTCTGACAGGGGGTGCGTCCGGCTACACCTTC.

The chain carries TRBV10-2 and TRBJ1-6, with 7 bases aligning to TRBD1. The length of the CDR3 is 14 residues. V trimming: 8 bases; J trimming: 6 bases; junction bases outside the gene matches: 7. The germline CDR1 and CDR2 sequences are WSHSY and SAAADI. The CDR3 nucleotides are TGCGCCAGCGAAAAAGGGGGCCCTAATTCACCCCTCCACTTT. The encoded protein is CASEKGGPNSPLHF.

The chain couples TRBV7-9 to TRBJ2-7; possible D gene TRBD2, 7 bases. V lost 5 bases, J lost 6 bases, and 17 bases lay in between. Germline V CDR1 and CDR2: SEHNR, FQNEAQ (reference sequence). The CDR3 consists of 14 residues. CDR3 amino acids: CASSTAGGRGEQYV. The CDR3 DNA is TGTGCCAGCAGCACCGCCGGGGGGCGGGGCGAGCAGTACGTC.

The chain couples TRBV19 to TRBJ1-6, with 10 positions matching TRBD1. This CDR3 contains 16 residues. V gave up 5 bases and J gave up 11 bases; unmatched junction bases: 12. Looked up from germline, CDR1 is LNHDA and CDR2 is SQIVND (reference sequence). CDR3 bases: TGTGCCAGTAGTCCCTCCGGGACAGGGGTAACGGCACCCCTCCACTTT. Translation gives CASSPSGTGVTAPLHF.

The rearrangement uses TRBV2 and TRBJ1-5; TRBD1 matches at 7 bases. Germline lookup yields CDR1 SNHLY and CDR2 FYNNEI. CDR3 size: 14 residues. Trimming cost V 8 bases and J 5 bases; bases outside gene matches: 9. This CDR3 is CASAVGQSHQPQHF. In DNA, the CDR3 is TGTGCCAGCGCTGTGGGACAGTCCCATCAGCCCCAGCATTTT.

The chain has TRBV5-5 and TRBJ2-7, with TRBD2 identical over 9 bases. Trimming took 4 bases from V and 0 from J; bases not matched to a gene: 5. Germline V lookup: CDR1 SGHKS, CDR2 YYEKEE (reference sequence). The CDR3 loop spans 15 amino acids. The CDR3 sequence is CASSPSGASSYEQYV. CDR3 DNA sequence: TGTGCCAGCAGCCCTAGCGGGGCCAGCTCCTACGAGCAGTACGTC.

The genes are TRBV11-3 and TRBJ2-2, with a tentative D call TRBD2 (6 bases). There are 14 residues in the CDR3. Germline values: CDR1 SGHNT, CDR2 YENEEA. Trimming removed 5 bases from V and 8 bases from J, with 15 bases in between. For the CDR3, the DNA is TGTGCCAGCAGCCTCCGGGGCGGAGGGGGGGAGCTGTTTTTT. Its translation: CASSLRGGGGELFF.

The chain carries TRBV28 and TRBJ1-1; 8 nucleotides align to TRBD1. The CDR3 has 18 amino acids. The germline CDR1 and CDR2 sequences are MDHEN and SYDVKM. The J segment lost 0 bases and the V segment lost 3 bases, leaving 12 bases of the junction unmatched. Written as DNA, the CDR3 is TGTGCCAGCAGTTTCCCAGGACAGGGAATAGGGATGAACACTGAAGCTTTCTTT. Protein sequence: CASSFPGQGIGMNTEAFF.

This sequence joins TRBV6-5 and TRBJ1-2; no clear D. Trimming removed 2 bases from V and 2 bases from J, with 3 bases in between. Germline CDR1 and CDR2: MNHEY and SVGAGI. This CDR3 is 12 amino acids long. The CDR3 region has the DNA TGTGCCAGCAGTTACCTGAACTATGGCTACACCTTC. Its protein is CASSYLNYGYTF.

The chain is built from TRBV29-1 and TRBJ2-5; D perhaps matches TRBD2 (6 bases). Trimming cost V 7 bases and J 5 bases, with 14 bases left between them. The CDR3 is 12 residues long. Germline values: CDR1 SQVTM, CDR2 ANQGSEA. This CDR3 is CSAGERYETQYF. The CDR3 nucleotides are TGCAGCGCGGGGGAGCGGTATGAGACCCAGTACTTC.

This clone was detected only a few times. The gene calls are TRBV5-1 and TRBJ2-3; 10 bases align to TRBD2. Losses at the gene ends were 0 bases for V and 5 bases for J; bases not matched to a gene: 9. Per the germline V gene, CDR1 is SGHRS and CDR2 is YFSETQ. The CDR3 is 17 residues long. CDR3 sequence reads: CASSLDPSGGQGDTQYF. The CDR3 bases are TGCGCCAGCAGCTTGGACCCTAGCGGGGGCCAGGGAGATACGCAGTATTTT.

The chain uses TRBV28 and TRBJ1-6, with D uncertain. The CDR3 is 16 amino acids. The ends were cut back, 2 bases at V and 6 bases at J, with 14 bases in the middle. The germline gives CDR1 MDHEN, CDR2 SYDVKM. CDR3 protein: CASSLMAFKINSPLHF. The CDR3 nucleotides are TGTGCCAGCAGTTTAATGGCCTTCAAGATTAATTCACCCCTCCACTTT.

This clone was seen more than once but under ten times. This rearrangement joins TRBV5-1 to TRBJ1-1; D remains ambiguous. CDR3 length equals 16 residues. Trimming removed 0 bases at V and 2 bases at J, with 14 bases between. Germline V lookup: CDR1 SGHRS, CDR2 YFSETQ. The CDR3 loop reads CASSLASSGVNTEAFF. The CDR3 DNA reads TGCGCCAGCAGCTTGGCCTCCTCGGGAGTCAACACTGAAGCTTTCTTT.

V usage is TRBV12-2 and J usage is TRBJ2-1; the table calls TRBD1, which could not be checked here. TRBV12-2 is reported as a pseudogene. CDR3 length: 16 amino acids. The CDR3 coding sequence is TGTGCAAGTCGCTCGAAGGGGGCGTTTATTTACAATGAGCAGTTCTTC. Residues: CASRSKGAFIYNEQFF.

The genes are TRBV7-9 and TRBJ1-1, with D possibly matching TRBD1 (5 bases). This CDR3 comprises 15 residues. Germline assignment: CDR1 SEHNR and CDR2 FQNEAQ (reference sequence). Trimming shortened V by 8 bases and J by 1 base, and 17 bases separated the two germline ends. CDR3 in DNA: TGTGCCAGCTCCACCGGGGGTCCCCCGAACACTGAAGCTTTCTTT. Translated: CASSTGGPPNTEAFF.

V gene TRBV6-5 combines with J gene TRBJ1-2; a weak D match, TRBD1 (6 bases). Trimming removed 7 bases from V and 7 bases from J, with 16 bases in between. This CDR3 spans 13 amino acids. Germline assignment: CDR1 MNHEY and CDR2 SVGAGI. The CDR3 is CASILGPGVGYTF. CDR3 sequence (DNA): TGTGCCAGCATCTTAGGGCCAGGGGTTGGCTACACCTTC.

V gene TRBV5-1 combines with J gene TRBJ2-2; TRBD1 matches 7 bases. The germline gives CDR1 SGHRS, CDR2 YFSETQ. This CDR3 has 16 residues. V gave up 4 bases and J gave up 1 base; unmatched junction bases: 7. CDR3 DNA: TGCGCCAGCAGCCCGACAGGGTCAAGGAACACCGGGGAGCTGTTTTTT. Translation gives CASSPTGSRNTGELFF.

The CDR3 protein is CAWSLTRDSPLHF. The CDR3 nucleotides are TGTGCCTGGAGCCTGACGAGGGATTCACCCCTCCACTTT. The rearrangement links TRBV30 to TRBJ1-6; D is uncertain. The CDR3 loop spans 13 amino acids. Trimming cost V 3 bases and J 8 bases, with 11 bases left between them. Germline lookup yields CDR1 GTSNPN and CDR2 SVGIG (reference sequence). The full variable domain, with the rest looked up from reference TRBV30 and TRBJ1-6, is SQTIHQWPATLVQPVGSPLSLECTVEGTSNPNLYWYRQAAGRGLQLLFYSVGIGQISSEVPQNLSASRPQDRQFILSSKKLLLSDSGFYLCAWSLTRDSPLHFGNGTRLTVT.

V gene TRBV28 combines with J gene TRBJ1-2; TRBD1 aligns across 10 bases. Germline V gene lookup returns CDR1 MDHEN and CDR2 SYDVKM. The CDR3 is 19 amino acids. The trim removed 2 bases at V and 0 bases at J, leaving 12 bases unmatched. The CDR3 here is CASSLGVRDRGPSNYGYTF. CDR3 sequence (DNA): TGTGCCAGCAGTTTAGGAGTTAGGGACAGGGGACCCTCTAACTATGGCTACACCTTC.

This clone was seen just once. This chain links TRBV25-1 with TRBJ1-1; a weak D match, TRBD1 (5 bases). Trimming shortened V by 5 bases and J by 0 bases, and 13 bases separated the two germline ends. CDR1 is MGHDK and CDR2 is SYGVNS in the germline V gene. The CDR3 loop spans 15 amino acids. CDR3 sequence reads: CASSRTGLVNTEAFF. As DNA, the CDR3 is TGTGCCAGCAGTCGGACGGGACTAGTGAACACTGAAGCTTTCTTT.

The chain joins TRBV5-1 to TRBJ2-5; 10 bases align to TRBD1. The CDR3 consists of 16 residues. The ends lost 4 bases at V and 5 bases at J; junction bases unmatched: 11. In germline, CDR1 is SGHRS, CDR2 YFSETQ. CDR3 sequence: CASSRTGGRTMETQYF. DNA of the CDR3: TGCGCCAGCAGCAGGACAGGGGGTCGAACAATGGAGACCCAGTACTTC.